The TCR beta chain described here comes from a study of CD8+CD57+ T cells in acquired aplastic anemia listed by TCRdb under 2018. In the study overall: DNA extracted from sorted CD4+ and CD8+ cells had a mean of 3.2 ug, with a range of roughly 0.2 to 27.4 ug. A CD8+CD57+ expansion meant a frequency higher than the mean frequency seen in healthy subjects. General conclusions and limits of the study: Patients and healthy controls showed no significant difference in CD8+ Simpson's diversity (P=0.060). Around 28 CD8+ CDR3 sequences were found to be shared between patients and controls, but these sequences appeared to be highly expressed in patients and within the immunodominant clones of the patients.

The table lists this clonotype with a few counts. Its antigen is still unknown. The record has no base qualities; no much larger clone is one base away. Patients chosen for sequencing had shown expansion of CD8+CD57+ cells by flow cytometry. Every patient had severe acquired aplastic anemia, diagnosed using the International Study of Aplastic Anemia and Agranulocytosis and Camitta criteria. No patient had received any therapy when blood was sampled. The study deep-sequenced TCR repertoires of sorted CD4+ and CD8+ blood T cells from severe aplastic anemia patients and healthy subjects. Patients were enrolled under clinicaltrials.gov protocols 00001620, 01623167, 00001397, 00071045, 00081523 and 00961064 in the USA. Ficoll-Paque density gradient centrifugation was used to isolate peripheral blood mononuclear cells. Before DNA was extracted, CD4+ and CD8+ T cells were sorted using either FACS or magnetic beads.

Genomic DNA was used as template for profiling of TCR beta VDJ combinations and CDR3 sequences. An Illumina HiSeq 2000 was the platform used for TCR repertoire sequencing. Per the original workflow: TRBV/TRBJ rearrangement plots, CDR3 size and DJ length profiles, and Simpson's diversity index were used to evaluate the repertoires. Whichever DNA sequence was most abundant in the deep sequencing data was defined as the immunodominant clone. CDR3 amino acid sequences were checked for sharing between subjects and were compared against published repertoires and the VDJdb database. Through fastp at Q25 and MiXCR, TCRdb rebuilt clones from the public reads, retaining in-frame beta chains. Identical CDR3 protein sequences are pooled into one entry, listed with their most common genes and DNA. The V and J calls shown here were made by TCRdb, not taken from the authors' results. The sample yields 150,000 to 200,000 distinct CDR3 sequences; roughly 45% were counted once. 3% to 4% of the sample is held by the ten biggest clonotypes.

CDR1 and CDR2, per the germline V gene (reference sequence), are DFQATT and SNEGSKA. Trimming removed 5 bases from V and 0 bases from J, leaving 3 bases between the germline ends. From its cysteine to its phenylalanine, the CDR3 spans 11 amino acids. Only CDR3 DNA is held: 33 bases, read in frame from base 1. The sample taken for sequencing was sorted CD4+, CD8+, or CD8+CD57+ T cells (not recorded which) from PBMCs. The sequence was obtained from a human donor with aplastic anemia. The chain was built from TRBV20-1 and TRBJ2-3, with the D gene too uncertain to name. The CDR3 sequence is CSAGSTDTQYF. The nucleotides read TGCAGTGCTGGGAGCACAGATACGCAGTATTTT.